This is a list of T cell receptor beta chains from one sample in a study of shared clonotypes between healthy human individuals. Method: immunoSEQ multiplex PCR; TCRdb's copy keeps in-frame clones and lacks some. The table lists approximately 2.5 million clones, roughly nine tenths of them singletons. The sample consisted of naive CD4+ T cells sorted from blood. These receptor sequences come from a man aged 18 to 29 in good health. Both conserved end residues are part of each CDR3. The D gene is left open where the match is weak.

TRBJ1-5,TRBV27,TRBD1,CATRVGGSPGNQPQHF
TRBJ1-2,TRBV6-5,-,CASSYPGQGELGYTF
TRBJ1-2,TRBV10-3,-,CAISESKAEGYTF
TRBJ1-6,TRBV6-1,-,CASSRDSTYNSPLHF
TRBJ2-5,TRBV18,-,CASSPFEVETQYF
TRBJ2-6,TRBV11-3,-,CASSLGRSSGANVLTF
TRBJ1-2,TRBV27,-,CASSLAQGYGYTF
TRBJ1-1,TRBV7-9,-,CASSSGPEAFF
TRBJ1-6,TRBV27,-,CASSPTQSYNSPLHF
TRBJ1-1,TRBV5-1,-,CASSNREGVNTEAFF
TRBJ1-2,TRBV5-1,-,CASSDDPTGYGYTF
TRBJ2-1,TRBV5-1,TRBD2,CASSPPGLARDEQFF
TRBJ1-5,TRBV14,TRBD1,CASSQDRTGGPTCPQHF
TRBJ1-2,TRBV2,-,CASSEWGYGYTF
TRBJ1-2,TRBV30,-,CAWSGGLYGYTF
TRBJ2-7,TRBV30,-,CAWSGGDSYEQYF
TRBJ1-5,TRBV11-3,-,CASSRRAGVNQPQHF
TRBJ2-5,TRBV27,TRBD1,CASREAWTGRETQYF
TRBJ1-5,TRBV7-9,-,CASSLGSPLQSNQPQHF
TRBJ1-1,TRBV9,-,CASSVDPRADTEAFF
TRBJ1-5,TRBV7-9,TRBD1,CASSLGQAGNQPQHF
TRBJ1-2,TRBV19,-,CASSFRNRFYGYTF
TRBJ2-3,TRBV7-9,TRBD2,CASSFRSRDYYTDTQYF
TRBJ1-6,TRBV5-6,-,CASSKEILDNSPLHF
TRBJ1-2,TRBV7-8,-,CASSLRGGYGYTF
TRBJ1-4,TRBV18,TRBD1,CASSPNNNRGSTNEKLFF
TRBJ2-4,TRBV19,-,CASSIPIEGNLAKNIQYF
TRBJ2-7,TRBV6-5,TRBD1,CASSYSNRGPGEQYF
TRBJ2-7,TRBV5-6,TRBD2,CASSLSPSGGDEQYF
TRBJ2-1,TRBV5-1,-,CASSPLVSNEQFF
TRBJ2-7,TRBV6-6,-,CASSYFAQGYEQYF
TRBJ2-7,TRBV5-1,TRBD2,CASSLGTSGGAIEQYF
TRBJ1-1,TRBV4-1,-,CASSQGRGGGNTEAFF
TRBJ1-6,TRBV7-2,-,CASSRTASPLHF
TRBJ2-7,TRBV6-1,-,CASSRTDEQYF
TRBJ1-3,TRBV11-3,-,CASSPDSGAGNTIYF
TRBJ1-6,TRBV13,-,CASSPKKANSPLHF
TRBJ2-3,TRBV5-4,TRBD2,CASSSSGRVNTDTQYF
TRBJ1-1,TRBV6-4,-,CASNNGGNTEAFF
TRBJ2-6,TRBV5-1,-,CASSLGSSGANVLTF
TRBJ2-2,TRBV5-4,-,CASSPGDSGTGELFF
TRBJ2-7,TRBV9,TRBD1,CASSRGQGVAWGEQYF
TRBJ2-3,TRBV19,-,CASSIERAGTDTQYF
TRBJ1-1,TRBV5-6,TRBD1,CASSLLDRGDTEAFF
TRBJ2-2,TRBV14,-,CASSLTKNTGELFF